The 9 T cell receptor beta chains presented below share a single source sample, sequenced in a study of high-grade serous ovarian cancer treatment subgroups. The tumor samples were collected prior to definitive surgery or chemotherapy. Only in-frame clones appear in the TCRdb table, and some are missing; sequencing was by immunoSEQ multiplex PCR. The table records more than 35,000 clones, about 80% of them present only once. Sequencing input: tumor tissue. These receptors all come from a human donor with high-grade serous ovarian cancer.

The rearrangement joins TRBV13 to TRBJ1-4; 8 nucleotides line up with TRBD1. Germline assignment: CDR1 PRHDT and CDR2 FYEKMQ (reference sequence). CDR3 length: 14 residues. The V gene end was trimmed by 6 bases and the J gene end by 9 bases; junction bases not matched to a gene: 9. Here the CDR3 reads CASRRGQEEKKLFF. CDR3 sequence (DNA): TGTGCCAGCAGGAGGGGACAGGAGGAGAAAAAACTGTTTTTT.

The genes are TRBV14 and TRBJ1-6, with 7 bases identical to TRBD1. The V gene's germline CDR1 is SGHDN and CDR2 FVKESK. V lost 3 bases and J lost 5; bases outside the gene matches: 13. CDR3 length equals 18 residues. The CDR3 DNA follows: TGTGCCAGCAGCCAGTCCATAGGGGGCTGGTGGAATAATTCACCCCTCCACTTT. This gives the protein CASSQSIGGWWNNSPLHF.

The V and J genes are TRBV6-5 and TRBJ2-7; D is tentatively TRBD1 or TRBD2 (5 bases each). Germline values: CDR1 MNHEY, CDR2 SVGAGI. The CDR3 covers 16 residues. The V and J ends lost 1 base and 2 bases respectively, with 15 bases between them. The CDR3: CASSYYPGTDTYEQYF. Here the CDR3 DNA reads TGTGCCAGCAGTTACTACCCCGGGACGGACACCTACGAGCAGTACTTC.

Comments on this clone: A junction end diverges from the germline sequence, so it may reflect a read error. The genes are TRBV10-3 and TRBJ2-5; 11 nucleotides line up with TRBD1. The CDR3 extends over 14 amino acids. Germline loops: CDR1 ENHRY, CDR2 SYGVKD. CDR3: CAVSPPGQGGTQYF. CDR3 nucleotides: TGTGCCGTCAGCCCACCGGGACAGGGGGGGACCCAGTACTTC.

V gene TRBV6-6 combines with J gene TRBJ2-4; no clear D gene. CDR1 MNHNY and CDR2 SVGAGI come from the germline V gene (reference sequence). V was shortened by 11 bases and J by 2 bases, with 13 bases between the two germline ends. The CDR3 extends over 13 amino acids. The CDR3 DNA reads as TGTGCCTCACAACAAGGGTCCAAAAACATTCAGTACTTC. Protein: CASQQGSKNIQYF.

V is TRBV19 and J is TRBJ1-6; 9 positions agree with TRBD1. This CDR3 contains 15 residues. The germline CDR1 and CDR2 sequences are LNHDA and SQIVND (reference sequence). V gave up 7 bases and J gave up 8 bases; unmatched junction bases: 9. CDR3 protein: CASKIGGQGDSPLHF. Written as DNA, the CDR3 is TGTGCCAGTAAAATAGGGGGACAGGGTGATTCACCCCTCCACTTT.

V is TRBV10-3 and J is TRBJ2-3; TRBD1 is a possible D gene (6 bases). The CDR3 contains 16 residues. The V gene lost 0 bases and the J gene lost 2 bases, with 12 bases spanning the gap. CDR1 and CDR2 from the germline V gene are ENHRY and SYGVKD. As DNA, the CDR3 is TGTGCCATCAGTGAGTCAGGACAGTCCCTCACAGATACGCAGTATTTT. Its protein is CAISESGQSLTDTQYF.

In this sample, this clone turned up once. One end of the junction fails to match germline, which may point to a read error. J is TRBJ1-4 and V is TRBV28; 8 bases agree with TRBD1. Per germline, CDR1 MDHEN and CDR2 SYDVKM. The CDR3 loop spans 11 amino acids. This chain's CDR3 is CASSNRRTGYF. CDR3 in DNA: TGTGCCAGCAGCAACCGACGGACAGGGTATTTT.

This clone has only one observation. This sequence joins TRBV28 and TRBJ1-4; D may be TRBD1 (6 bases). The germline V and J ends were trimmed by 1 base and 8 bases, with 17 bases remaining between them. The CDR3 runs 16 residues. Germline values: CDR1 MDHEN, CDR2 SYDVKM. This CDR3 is CASSLSPGGLNEKLFF. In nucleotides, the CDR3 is TGTGCCAGCAGTTTATCCCCTGGGGGGCTCAACGAAAAACTGTTTTTT.